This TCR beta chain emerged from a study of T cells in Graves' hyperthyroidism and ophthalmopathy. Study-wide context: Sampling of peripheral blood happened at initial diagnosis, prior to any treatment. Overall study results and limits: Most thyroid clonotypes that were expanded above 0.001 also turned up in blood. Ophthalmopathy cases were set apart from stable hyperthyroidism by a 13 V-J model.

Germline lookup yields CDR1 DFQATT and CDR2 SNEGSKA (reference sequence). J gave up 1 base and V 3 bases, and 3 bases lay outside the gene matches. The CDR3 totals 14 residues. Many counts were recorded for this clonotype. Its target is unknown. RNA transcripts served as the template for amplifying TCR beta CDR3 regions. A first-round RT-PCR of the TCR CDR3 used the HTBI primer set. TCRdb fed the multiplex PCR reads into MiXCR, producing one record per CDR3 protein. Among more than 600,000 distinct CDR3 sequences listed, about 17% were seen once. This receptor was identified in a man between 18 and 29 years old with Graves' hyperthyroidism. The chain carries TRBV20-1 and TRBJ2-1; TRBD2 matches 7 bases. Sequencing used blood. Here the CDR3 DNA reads TGCAGTGCTAGCGGCGGGAGATCCTACAATGAGCAGTTCTTC. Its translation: CSASGGRSYNEQFF.